This T cell receptor (beta chain) was retrieved from a study of blood T cell repertoires in COVID-19. Measured with immunoSEQ multiplex PCR; TCRdb has only the in-frame clones, and not every one. The sample lists about 410,000 clones, roughly 89% occurring once. In germline, CDR1 is MNHNS, CDR2 SASEGT. The CDR3 consists of 11 residues. V was cut by 0 bases and J by 11 bases, with 7 bases left in between. Material for sequencing was peripheral blood. The V gene is TRBV6-1, the J gene TRBJ1-1, with D hard to call. The sequence was collected from a woman aged 25 to 39 with active or convalescent COVID-19. The CDR3 coding sequence is TGTGCCAGCAGTGAAGCTGCTAGCGCTTTCTTT. Translation: CASSEAASAFF.